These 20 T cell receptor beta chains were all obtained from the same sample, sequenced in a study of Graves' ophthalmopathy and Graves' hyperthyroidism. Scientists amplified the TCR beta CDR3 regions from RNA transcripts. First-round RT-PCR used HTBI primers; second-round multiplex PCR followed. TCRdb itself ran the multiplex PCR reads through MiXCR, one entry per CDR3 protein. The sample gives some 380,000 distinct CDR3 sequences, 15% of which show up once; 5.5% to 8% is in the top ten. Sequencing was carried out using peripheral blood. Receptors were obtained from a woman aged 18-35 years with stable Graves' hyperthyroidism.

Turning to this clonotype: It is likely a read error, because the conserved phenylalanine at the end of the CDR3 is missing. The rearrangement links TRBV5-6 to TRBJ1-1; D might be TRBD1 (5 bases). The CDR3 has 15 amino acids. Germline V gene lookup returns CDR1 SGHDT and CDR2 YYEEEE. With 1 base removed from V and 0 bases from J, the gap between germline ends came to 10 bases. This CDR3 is CASSLFRGLNTEAFY. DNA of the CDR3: TGTGCCAGCAGCTTGTTCCGGGGGTTGAACACTGAAGCTTTCTAT.

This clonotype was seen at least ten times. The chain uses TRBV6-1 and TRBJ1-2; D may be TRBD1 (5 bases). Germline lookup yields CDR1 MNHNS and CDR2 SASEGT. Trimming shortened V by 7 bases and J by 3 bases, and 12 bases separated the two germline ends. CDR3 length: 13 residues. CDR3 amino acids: CASMRGSDYGYTF. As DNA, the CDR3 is TGTGCCAGCATGAGGGGCTCGGACTATGGCTACACCTTC.

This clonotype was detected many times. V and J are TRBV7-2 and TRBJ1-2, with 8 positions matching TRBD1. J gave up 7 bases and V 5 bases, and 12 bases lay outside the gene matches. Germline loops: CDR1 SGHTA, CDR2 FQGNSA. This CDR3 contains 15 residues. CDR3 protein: CASSPWTGNTIGYTF. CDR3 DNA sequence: TGTGCCAGCAGCCCCTGGACAGGGAACACGATTGGCTACACCTTC.

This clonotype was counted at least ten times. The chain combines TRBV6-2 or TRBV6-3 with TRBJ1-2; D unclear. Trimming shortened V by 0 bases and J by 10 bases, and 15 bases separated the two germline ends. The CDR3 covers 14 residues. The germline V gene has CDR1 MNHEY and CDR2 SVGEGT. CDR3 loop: CASSYSGPNGDYTF. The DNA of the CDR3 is TGTGCCAGCAGTTACTCTGGACCCAACGGGGACTACACCTTC.

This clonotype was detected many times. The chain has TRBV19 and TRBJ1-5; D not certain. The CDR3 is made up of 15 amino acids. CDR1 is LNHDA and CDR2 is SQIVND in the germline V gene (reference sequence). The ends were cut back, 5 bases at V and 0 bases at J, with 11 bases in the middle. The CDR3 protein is CASSPRQFSNQPQHF. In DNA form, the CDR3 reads TGTGCCAGTAGTCCCCGGCAGTTTAGCAATCAGCCCCAGCATTTT.

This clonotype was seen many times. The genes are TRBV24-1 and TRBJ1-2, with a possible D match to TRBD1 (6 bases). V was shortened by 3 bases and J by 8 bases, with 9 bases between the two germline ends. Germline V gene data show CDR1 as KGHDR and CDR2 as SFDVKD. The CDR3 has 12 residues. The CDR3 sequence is CATSDTGPGYTF. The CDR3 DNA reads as TGTGCCACCAGTGATACAGGGCCGGGCTACACCTTC.

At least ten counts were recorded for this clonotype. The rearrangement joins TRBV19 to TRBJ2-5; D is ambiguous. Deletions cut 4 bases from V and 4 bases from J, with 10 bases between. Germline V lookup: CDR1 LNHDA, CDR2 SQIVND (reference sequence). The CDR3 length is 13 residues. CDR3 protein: CASSNQKGETQYF. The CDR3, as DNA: TGTGCCAGTAGTAACCAGAAAGGAGAGACCCAGTACTTC. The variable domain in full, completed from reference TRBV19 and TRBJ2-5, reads DGGITQSPKYLFRKEGQNVTLSCEQNLNHDAMYWYRQDPGQGLRLIYYSQIVNDFQKGDIAEGYSVSREKKESFPLTVTSAQKNPTAFYLCASSNQKGETQYFGPGTRLLVL.

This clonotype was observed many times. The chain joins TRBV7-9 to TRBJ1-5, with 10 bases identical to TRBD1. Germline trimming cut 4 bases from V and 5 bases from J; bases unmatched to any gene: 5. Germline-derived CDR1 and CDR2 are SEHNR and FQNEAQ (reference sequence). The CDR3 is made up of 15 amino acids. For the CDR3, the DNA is TGTGCCAGCAGCTCGACCGGGACAGGGGATCAGCCCCAGCATTTT. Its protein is CASSSTGTGDQPQHF.

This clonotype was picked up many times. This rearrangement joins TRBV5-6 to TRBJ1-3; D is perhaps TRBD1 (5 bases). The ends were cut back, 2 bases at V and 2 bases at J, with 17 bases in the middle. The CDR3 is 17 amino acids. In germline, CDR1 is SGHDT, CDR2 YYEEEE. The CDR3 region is CASSFGPGGVPGNTIYF. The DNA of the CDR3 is TGTGCCAGCAGCTTCGGCCCCGGGGGGGTACCTGGAAACACCATATATTTT.

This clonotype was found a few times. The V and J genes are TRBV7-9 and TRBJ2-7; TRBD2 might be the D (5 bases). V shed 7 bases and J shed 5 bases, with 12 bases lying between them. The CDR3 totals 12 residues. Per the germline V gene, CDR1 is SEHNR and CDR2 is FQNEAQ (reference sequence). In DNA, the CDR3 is TGTGCCAGCACCACACTGGAGGACGAGCAGTACTTC. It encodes CASTTLEDEQYF.

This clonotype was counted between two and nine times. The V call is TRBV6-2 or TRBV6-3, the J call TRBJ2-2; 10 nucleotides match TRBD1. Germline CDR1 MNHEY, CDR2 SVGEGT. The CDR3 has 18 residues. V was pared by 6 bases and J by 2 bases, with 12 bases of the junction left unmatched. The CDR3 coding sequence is TGTGCCAGCAGCCCTACCCGACAGGGGGCGGCTAACACCGGGGAGCTGTTTTTT. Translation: CASSPTRQGAANTGELFF.

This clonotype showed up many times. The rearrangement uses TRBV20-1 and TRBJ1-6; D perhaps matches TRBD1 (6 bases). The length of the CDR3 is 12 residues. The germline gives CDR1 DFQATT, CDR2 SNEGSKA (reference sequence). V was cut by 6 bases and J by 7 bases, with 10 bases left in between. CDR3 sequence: CSARTVNSPLHF. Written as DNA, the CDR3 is TGCAGTGCGCGGACAGTCAATTCACCCCTCCACTTT.

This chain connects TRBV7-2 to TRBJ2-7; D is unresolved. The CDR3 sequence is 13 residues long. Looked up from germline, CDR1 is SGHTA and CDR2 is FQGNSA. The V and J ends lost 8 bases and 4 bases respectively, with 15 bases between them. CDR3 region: CASSIPGPYEQYF. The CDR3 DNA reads TGTGCCAGCTCCATACCCGGACCTTACGAGCAGTACTTC.

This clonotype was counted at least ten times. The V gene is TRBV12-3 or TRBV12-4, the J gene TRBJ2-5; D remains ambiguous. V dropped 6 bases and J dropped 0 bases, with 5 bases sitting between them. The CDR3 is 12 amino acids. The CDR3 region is CASRLYQETQYF. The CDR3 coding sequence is TGTGCCAGCAGATTGTACCAAGAGACCCAGTACTTC.

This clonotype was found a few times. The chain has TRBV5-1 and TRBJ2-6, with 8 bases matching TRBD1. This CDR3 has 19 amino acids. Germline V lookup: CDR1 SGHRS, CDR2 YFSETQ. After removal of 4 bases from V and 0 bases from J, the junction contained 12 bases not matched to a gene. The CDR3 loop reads CASSRATGTGISGANVLTF. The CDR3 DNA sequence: TGCGCCAGCAGCCGAGCGACCGGGACAGGCATCTCTGGGGCCAACGTCCTGACTTTC.

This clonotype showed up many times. CDR3 residues: CASRTRRQPNTEAFF. The CDR3 nucleotides read TGTGCCAGCAGGACTCGTCGACAGCCGAACACTGAAGCTTTCTTT. This chain uses TRBV12-3 or TRBV12-4 with TRBJ1-1; D perhaps matches TRBD1 (5 bases). The CDR3 length is 15 residues. The ends were cut back, 6 bases at V and 1 base at J, with 15 bases in the middle.

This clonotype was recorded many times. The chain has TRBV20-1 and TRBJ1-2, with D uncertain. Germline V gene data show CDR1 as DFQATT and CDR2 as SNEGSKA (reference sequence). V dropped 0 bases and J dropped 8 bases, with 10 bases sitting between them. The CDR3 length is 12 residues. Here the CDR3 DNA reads TGCAGTGCTAGAGATCCCGGGGTGGGCTACACCTTC. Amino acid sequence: CSARDPGVGYTF.

CDR3 nucleotides: TGTGCCAGCAGCTTAGTGGGACAGGGGGCCAACGAGCAGTACTTC. It codes for CASSLVGQGANEQYF. The rearrangement links TRBV11-3 to TRBJ2-7, with 12 bases aligning to TRBD1. CDR1 SGHNT and CDR2 YENEEA come from the germline V gene. Germline trimming cut 1 base from V and 5 bases from J; bases unmatched to any gene: 3. CDR3 length: 15 residues.

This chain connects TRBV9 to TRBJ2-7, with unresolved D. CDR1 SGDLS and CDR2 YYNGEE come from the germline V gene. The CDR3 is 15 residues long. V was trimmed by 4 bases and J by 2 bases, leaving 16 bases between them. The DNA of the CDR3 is TGTGCCAGCAGCCCCCGGGCAGATACTCCCTACGAGCAGTACTTC. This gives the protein CASSPRADTPYEQYF.

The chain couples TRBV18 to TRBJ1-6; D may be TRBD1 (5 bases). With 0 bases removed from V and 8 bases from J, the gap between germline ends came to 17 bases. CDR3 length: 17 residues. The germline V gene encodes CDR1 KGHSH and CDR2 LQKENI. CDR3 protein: CASSPPRGTLTYSPLHF. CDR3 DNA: TGTGCCAGCTCACCACCAAGAGGGACCCTTACCTATTCACCCCTCCACTTT.